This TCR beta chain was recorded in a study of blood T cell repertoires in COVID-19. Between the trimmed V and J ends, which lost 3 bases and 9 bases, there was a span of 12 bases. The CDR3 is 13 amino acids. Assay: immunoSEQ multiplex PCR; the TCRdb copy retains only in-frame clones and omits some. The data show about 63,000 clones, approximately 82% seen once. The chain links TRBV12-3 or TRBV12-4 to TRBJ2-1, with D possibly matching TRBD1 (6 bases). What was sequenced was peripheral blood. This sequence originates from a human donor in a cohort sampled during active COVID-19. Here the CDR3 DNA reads TGTGCCAGCAGTTTTCAGGGGATCTCTGAGCAGTTCTTC. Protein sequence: CASSFQGISEQFF.